This T cell receptor beta chain was sequenced in a study of beta chain features in type 1 diabetes. Germline values: CDR1 SEHNR, CDR2 FQNEAQ (reference sequence). This CDR3 has 15 residues. The ends were cut back, 5 bases at V and 0 bases at J, with 14 bases in the middle. On this clone: The antigen is undetermined. Different DNA sequences within this sample yield the same CDR3.

The study's findings and limits: All four CD4+ subsets from Type 1 diabetes patients carried moderately but significantly shorter TCRB CDR3s.

Reverse transcribing all isolated RNA meant expressed TCRB transcripts were sequenced. Some 4 million reads on average were seen across naive, central memory and regulatory T cell samples. Repertoires were generated with immunoSEQ multiplex PCR, while TCRdb's copy carries only in-frame clones and drops some. The sample lists over 700,000 clones, roughly a sixth seen once, with around 0.02% in the top ten. The chain joins TRBV7-9 to TRBJ2-7; perhaps TRBD1 as D (5 bases). The receptor's source is a woman aged 18-29 years in good health. The sample was naive CD4+ T cells from blood. The CDR3 loop reads CASSDRQHTSYEQYF. The CDR3 nucleotides are TGTGCCAGCAGCGATAGACAGCATACCTCCTACGAGCAGTACTTC.